The sequence of this TCR beta chain was determined in a study of T cells in Graves' hyperthyroidism and ophthalmopathy. Germline V gives CDR1 SGHAT, CDR2 FQNNGV. Trimming cost V 5 bases and J 0 bases, with 13 bases left between them. CDR3 length: 15 residues. A remark on this clonotype: As yet, its antigen is unknown.

Amplified TCR beta CDR3 regions derived from RNA transcripts. The HTBI primer set served for first-round RT-PCR of the TCR CDR3. TCRdb re-analysed the multiplex PCR reads in MiXCR, keeping a single row per CDR3 protein. The sample includes more than 300,000 distinct CDR3 sequences, 14% of them seen just once. Study-level results: The model identified upcoming ophthalmopathy a median approximately 6.5 months ahead of onset.

Criteria for exclusion of patients were uncontrolled infection, other autoimmune disease, pregnancy or lactation. V is TRBV11-2 and J is TRBJ1-2, with unresolved D. Sample: blood. The sequence was obtained from a woman in her thirties with Graves' hyperthyroidism. CDR3 residues: CASSAAGSANYGYTF. CDR3 bases: TGTGCCAGCAGCGCCGCTGGGTCAGCTAACTATGGCTACACCTTC. Supplemented by reference TRBV11-2 and TRBJ1-2, the full variable domain reads EAGVAQSPRYKIIEKRQSVAFWCNPISGHATLYWYQQILGQGPKLLIQFQNNGVVDDSQLPKDRFSAERLKGVDSTLKIQPAKLEDSAVYLCASSAAGSANYGYTFGSGTRLTVV.